A single sample gave rise to the 17 T cell receptor beta chains below, sequenced in a study of T-cell memory formation after mild COVID-19. TCRdb independently ran MiXCR on the 5' RACE reads; one entry per CDR3 protein. The table has 470,000 or so distinct CDR3 sequences, about 19% seen once. Sample: PBMCs or a T cell subset sorted from them (not recorded which). Source of these receptors: an adult woman who had mild COVID-19 (a few samples of this study predate the infection). Cell type and time point are not known.

The CDR3 nucleotides read TGTGCCAGCAGTTCCTCCGGCTCCAGGGGTGGCACAGATACGCAGTATTTT. Its translation is CASSSSGSRGGTDTQYF. The chain couples TRBV12-3 or TRBV12-4 to TRBJ2-3, with D perhaps matching TRBD1 (6 bases). Trimming took off 4 bases at V and 1 base at J, with 18 bases between the two ends. CDR3 length equals 17 residues.

V gene TRBV5-6 combines with J gene TRBJ1-1, with 8 nucleotides matching TRBD1. J was trimmed by 4 bases and V by 1 base; bases with no gene match: 3. From germline, CDR1 is SGHDT and CDR2 YYEEEE. The CDR3 totals 14 residues. The CDR3 loop is CASSLNRGSTEAFF. CDR3 DNA sequence: TGTGCCAGCAGCTTGAACAGGGGGAGCACTGAAGCTTTCTTT. The whole variable domain, remainder taken from reference TRBV5-6 and TRBJ1-1, is DAGVTQSPTHLIKTRGQQVTLRCSPKSGHDTVSWYQQALGQGPQFIFQYYEEEERQRGNFPDRFSGHQFPNYSSELNVNALLLGDSALYLCASSLNRGSTEAFFGQGTRLTVV.

The chain joins TRBV3-1 to TRBJ2-3; TRBD2 matches at 7 bases. This CDR3 has 11 residues. V shed 6 bases and J 11 bases; nucleotides not matched to a gene: 5. Germline V lookup: CDR1 LGHDT, CDR2 YNNKEL (reference sequence). CDR3: CASRTGTMQYF. CDR3 coding DNA: TGTGCCAGCAGAACCGGGACTATGCAGTATTTT.

This clonotype appeared a few times. At one end, the junction sequence differs from germline, possibly due to a read error. The chain links TRBV12-3 or TRBV12-4 to TRBJ1-5; D is uncertain. This CDR3 spans 14 amino acids. The CDR3 nucleotides are TGTGCCAGCAGCTTAGGCAGCGGCAATCAGCCCCAGCATTTT. Translation gives CASSLGSGNQPQHF.

In its sample, this clonotype was seen a few times. This chain links TRBV5-1 with TRBJ2-7, with D possibly being TRBD1 (6 bases). Per the germline V gene, CDR1 is SGHRS and CDR2 is YFSETQ. This CDR3 comprises 14 residues. V shed 0 bases and J shed 3 bases, with 10 bases lying between them. The CDR3 coding sequence is TGCGCCAGCAGCTTGGAGGTAGGGGGCTACGAGCAGTACTTC. Translated, it gives CASSLEVGGYEQYF.

The chain uses TRBV25-1 and TRBJ2-7, with 8 bases that match TRBD2. This CDR3 is built from 16 residues. Trimming cost V 1 base and J 4 bases; bases outside gene matches: 9. Germline CDR1 and CDR2: MGHDK and SYGVNS. CDR3 amino acids: CASSESGRGDIYEQYF. CDR3 bases: TGTGCCAGCAGTGAATCCGGGCGGGGGGACATATACGAGCAGTACTTC.

V usage is TRBV7-9 and J usage is TRBJ2-5; D possibly corresponds to TRBD2 (6 bases). Per the germline V gene, CDR1 is SEHNR and CDR2 is FQNEAQ (reference sequence). The CDR3 totals 14 residues. Trimming took 0 bases from V and 5 from J, leaving 10 bases between them. Here the CDR3 reads CASSLAEEGETQYF. The CDR3 DNA reads as TGTGCCAGCAGCTTAGCAGAGGAGGGGGAGACCCAGTACTTC. Combining the CDR3 with reference TRBV7-9 and TRBJ2-5 gives the whole variable domain DTGVSQNPRHKITKRGQNVTFRCDPISEHNRLYWYRQTLGQGPEFLTYFQNEAQLEKSRLLSDRFSAERPKGSFSTLEIQRTEQGDSAMYLCASSLAEEGETQYFGPGTRLLVL.

This clonotype was seen only a few times. Compared with germline, one end of the junction differs, possibly owing to a read error. The CDR3 bases are TGCGCCAGCAATCCCGCTAAACTAGCGGGAGTTGATGAGCAGTCCTTC. Protein product: CASNPAKLAGVDEQSF. This sequence joins TRBV5-1 and TRBJ2-1; TRBD2 matches at 11 bases. This CDR3 has 16 residues. Per germline, CDR1 SGHRS and CDR2 YFSETQ. Drawing the rest from reference TRBV5-1 and TRBJ2-1, the complete variable domain is KAGVTQTPRYLIKTRGQQVTLSCSPISGHRSVSWYQQTPGQGLQFLFEYFSETQRNKGNFPGRFSGRQFSNSRSEMNVSTLELGDSALYLCASNPAKLAGVDEQSFGPGTRLTVL.

Details on this clonotype: The CDR3 does not end in the conserved phenylalanine or tryptophan, so this is likely a read error. V usage is TRBV5-1 and J usage is TRBJ2-7, with 9 positions matching TRBD1. The trim removed 4 bases at V and 5 bases at J, leaving 10 bases unmatched. CDR3 size: 15 residues. From germline, CDR1 is SGHRS and CDR2 YFSETQ. The CDR3 bases are TGCGCCAGCAGCAGAAGGACAGGGGCGGTGGACGAGCAGTACTAC. This gives the protein CASSRRTGAVDEQYY.

The rearrangement joins TRBV28 to TRBJ2-2; D is ambiguous. V was clipped by 3 bases and J by 5 bases, with 7 bases between them. The germline CDR1 and CDR2 sequences are MDHEN and SYDVKM. CDR3 length: 13 residues. For the CDR3, the DNA is TGTGCCAGCAGTTTCGTTACTACCGGGGAGCTGTTTTTT. Amino acid sequence: CASSFVTTGELFF.

The CDR3, as DNA: TGTGCCAGCAGCCCGGGAGGACAGGGAAATACTGAAGCTTTCTTT. Its translation is CASSPGGQGNTEAFF. The chain couples TRBV11-1 to TRBJ1-1, with 8 nucleotides matching TRBD1. Per germline, CDR1 SGHAT and CDR2 FQDESV (reference sequence). The V segment lost 5 bases and the J segment 5 bases; nucleotides outside the gene matches: 10. CDR3 length: 15 residues.

This clonotype was seen a few times. J is TRBJ2-2 and V is TRBV4-3, with 7 positions matching TRBD2. CDR1 and CDR2 (germline): LGHNA, YSLEER. The ends lost 4 bases at V and 7 bases at J; junction bases unmatched: 12. The CDR3 is made up of 16 amino acids. The CDR3 region is CASSPTTGLAVGELFF. The CDR3 DNA sequence: TGCGCCAGCAGCCCCACAACGGGGCTAGCGGTCGGGGAGCTGTTTTTT.

The chain recombines TRBV29-1 with TRBJ2-3, with D possibly called TRBD1 or TRBD2 (5 bases each). The CDR3 covers 12 residues. Germline values: CDR1 SQVTM, CDR2 ANQGSEA. V lost 5 bases and J lost 3, with 9 bases in between. Here the CDR3 reads CSVWGSTDTQYF. The CDR3 DNA reads as TGCAGCGTTTGGGGGTCGACAGATACGCAGTATTTT.

This clonotype was counted between two and nine times. The rearrangement uses TRBV5-1 and TRBJ2-3, with 7 bases lining up with TRBD1. The germline V gene encodes CDR1 SGHRS and CDR2 YFSETQ. J lost 5 bases, V lost 0 bases, and 3 bases had no gene match. The CDR3 contains 14 residues. The CDR3 DNA sequence: TGCGCCAGCAGCTTGGGACAGGGTTTAGATACGCAGTATTTT. Its protein product is CASSLGQGLDTQYF.

The J gene is TRBJ2-2, the V gene TRBV14; D may correspond to TRBD1 or TRBD2 (5 bases each). In germline, CDR1 is SGHDN, CDR2 FVKESK. The V and J ends lost 2 bases and 4 bases respectively, with 14 bases between them. The CDR3 spans 16 residues. The CDR3 loop reads CASSQIGGVVTGELFF. CDR3 nucleotides: TGTGCCAGCAGCCAAATTGGGGGTGTTGTCACCGGGGAGCTGTTTTTT.

With respect to this clonotype: This may come from a read error, since a much larger clone is one base off. This rearrangement joins TRBV5-1 to TRBJ2-2, with D perhaps TRBD2 (5 bases). Germline lookup yields CDR1 SGHRS and CDR2 YFSETQ. The CDR3 has 16 amino acids. With 4 bases removed from V and 4 bases from J, the gap between germline ends came to 17 bases. The CDR3 loop reads CASSRRNGVITGELFF. The CDR3 region has the DNA TGCGCCAGCAGCCGGCGGAACGGGGTAATCACCGGGGAGCTGTTTTTT.

The chain is built from TRBV12-3 or TRBV12-4 and TRBJ1-1; tentatively, D is TRBD1 (5 bases). V was trimmed by 1 base and J by 4 bases, leaving 13 bases between them. This CDR3 comprises 15 residues. The CDR3 loop reads CASSLGEGLGTEAFF. The CDR3 DNA reads as TGTGCCAGCAGTTTAGGCGAGGGGCTGGGCACTGAAGCTTTCTTT.